This T cell receptor beta chain came from a study of T cell repertoires in cytomegalovirus infection. This clonotype came up a few times. There are 18 residues in the CDR3. The V and J ends lost 0 bases and 0 bases, in that order; junction bases with no gene match: 3. Per germline, CDR1 SGHRS and CDR2 YFSETQ. In TCRdb, the reads were re-called with MiXCR into one record per CDR3 protein. The profile shows about 460,000 distinct CDR3 sequences, around 10% of them singletons. The specimen was PBMCs. The clonotype comes from a human donor in good health (CMV status not recorded). Some clones in this sample may be carry-over from other donors' samples. The V and J genes are TRBV5-1 and TRBJ2-3; TRBD2 matches at 14 bases. CDR3 region: CASSLAWTSGGSTDTQYF. The CDR3 nucleotides are TGCGCCAGCAGCTTGGCCTGGACTAGCGGGGGGAGCACAGATACGCAGTATTTT.